This T cell receptor beta chain was documented in a study of immune characterization of retroperitoneal liposarcoma (dated by TCRdb to the late 2010s). As encoded in the germline V gene (reference sequence), CDR1 is MNHEY while CDR2 is SMNVEV. The junction carries 10 bases between V and J, which are trimmed by 4 bases and 4 bases respectively. The CDR3 spans 13 residues, from the cysteine through the phenylalanine. The only DNA kept is the CDR3, 39 bases in frame from the first base. This clonotype appeared many times. Its antigen is not yet known. No qualities accompany the bases; no much larger clone lies one base away. To prepare the library, PCR was applied. The sequencing machine was a NextSeq 500. TCRdb trimmed public reads at Q25 via fastp, called clones via MiXCR and kept in-frame beta chains. CDR3 protein duplicates are merged, each entry listing the most common genes and DNA. For this sample there are more than 6,500 distinct CDR3 sequences; 25% to 35% appear just once. Around 30% of the sample is taken by the ten largest.

The sequence is built from TRBV27 and TRBJ2-5; the D gene is perhaps TRBD1, from 6 matching bases. The source material was tumor tissue. The source is a female donor with retroperitoneal liposarcoma. The nucleotide sequence is TGTGCCAGCAGTTGGGAAGGGGGAGAGACCCAGTACTTC. Its protein product is CASSWEGGETQYF.